Listed below are T cell receptor beta chains from one sample, sequenced in a study of blood T cell repertoires in COVID-19. Only in-frame clones appear in the TCRdb table, and some are missing; sequencing was by immunoSEQ multiplex PCR. The table has roughly 150,000 clones, about 81% seen once. The sequencing input was peripheral blood. These receptors originate from an elderly woman with acute or convalescent COVID-19. Both conserved end residues are part of each CDR3.

j_call	v_call	cdr3_aa
TRBJ2-7	TRBV2	CASKPGQRNYEQYF
TRBJ2-1	TRBV11-2	CASSKLSGLVLLEQFF
TRBJ1-5	TRBV6-5	CASSPPGQRNQPQHF
TRBJ2-7	TRBV4-2	CASSQGPGLATHEQYF
TRBJ2-3	TRBV23-1	CASSQRISGTDIGASTDTQYF
TRBJ2-3	TRBV7-9	CASSQTSGVPDTQYF
TRBJ2-1	TRBV5-4	CASSLIAAAQFF
TRBJ1-4	TRBV4-2	CASSQEVGIVYEKLFF
TRBJ2-7	TRBV10-1	CASSEGHSYEQYF
TRBJ2-7	TRBV6-5	CASSYSPGRSYEQYF
TRBJ2-3	TRBV24-1	CATRSGGTSTDTQYF
TRBJ2-3	TRBV19	CASSPRQGIGTDTQYF
TRBJ2-3	TRBV30	CAWSLGLAGPDTQYF
TRBJ1-3	TRBV27	CASRPGASGNTIYF
TRBJ2-5	TRBV20-1	CSASSGGQETQYF
TRBJ1-5	TRBV18	CASSGESQPQHF
TRBJ2-5	TRBV24-1	CATSDSPGVSQETQYF
TRBJ1-2	TRBV3-1/TRBV3-2	CASSQEGGRTGYTF
TRBJ1-1	TRBV19	CATTYRRSGIEWNTEAFF
TRBJ2-3	TRBV2	CASRDDRGRVDTQYF
TRBJ2-7	TRBV28	CASSSVFTNRVSFGYEQYF
TRBJ2-7	TRBV28	CASNRPGDSYEQYF
TRBJ2-2	TRBV5-1	CASSLATSGSTGELFF
TRBJ1-2	TRBV28	CASRDRGLRLGGYTF
TRBJ2-1	TRBV27	CASSFGTFYNEQFF
TRBJ2-5	TRBV3-1/TRBV3-2	CASSQVEGRTQYF
TRBJ1-5	TRBV19	CASRGQGGQPQHF
TRBJ2-7	TRBV5-1	CASSLAGIAGYEQYF
TRBJ2-1	TRBV7-8	CASSLGWDRGNEQFF
TRBJ2-1	TRBV9	CASSVGGVNNEQFF
TRBJ1-1	TRBV18	CASSPSVQPEAFF
TRBJ1-1	TRBV15	CATSRDVRDEAFF
TRBJ2-6	TRBV7-8	CASSLGRWARGPDSGANVLTF
TRBJ2-7	TRBV11-2	CASMTTANSYEQYF